The 6 T cell receptor beta chains in this list originate from one sample, sequenced in a study of beta chain features in type 1 diabetes. What was sequenced were expressed TCRB transcripts, since all of the isolated RNA had been reverse transcribed. Sequencing used immunoSEQ multiplex PCR; TCRdb keeps in-frame clones, though not all of them. The sample includes about 240,000 clones, 27% of them seen just once. What was sequenced was central memory CD4+ T cells from blood. Every receptor here comes from a young man in good health.

The chain joins TRBV4-2 to TRBJ1-2, with 7 bases aligning to TRBD1. V shed 4 bases and J 6 bases; nucleotides not matched to a gene: 5. Looked up from germline, CDR1 is LGHNA and CDR2 is YNFKEQ. The CDR3 length is 13 residues. The CDR3 DNA reads as TGTGCCAGCAGCCGAGGGGACAGTGATGGCTACACCTTC. This encodes CASSRGDSDGYTF.

J is TRBJ1-1 and V is TRBV7-2; 8 bases are a match to TRBD1. Germline V gene data show CDR1 as SGHTA and CDR2 as FQGNSA. Trimming at V came to 5 bases and at J to 8 bases, leaving 7 bases not matched to a gene. This CDR3 is 13 amino acids long. CDR3 residues: CASSPDRTGEAFF. CDR3 coding DNA: TGTGCCAGCAGCCCCGACCGGACAGGGGAAGCTTTCTTT.

This clone was seen only a few times. This chain joins TRBV19 and TRBJ2-7, with a possible D match to TRBD1 (5 bases). The germline gives CDR1 LNHDA, CDR2 SQIVND (reference sequence). Trimming removed 1 base at V and 3 bases at J, with 7 bases between. CDR3 length: 13 amino acids. CDR3 residues: CASSIGQYYEQYF. CDR3 bases: TGTGCCAGTAGTATAGGACAGTACTACGAGCAGTACTTC. The full variable domain, with the rest looked up from reference TRBV19 and TRBJ2-7, is DGGITQSPKYLFRKEGQNVTLSCEQNLNHDAMYWYRQDPGQGLRLIYYSQIVNDFQKGDIAEGYSVSREKKESFPLTVTSAQKNPTAFYLCASSIGQYYEQYFGPGTRLTVT.

The sample holds many counts of this clone. The rearrangement links TRBV4-2 to TRBJ2-3; D is unclear. The CDR3 covers 15 residues. V was pared by 0 bases and J by 0 bases, with 7 bases between. CDR1 is LGHNA and CDR2 is YNFKEQ in the germline V gene. The CDR3 loop reads CASSQENYSTDTQYF. CDR3 DNA sequence: TGTGCCAGCAGCCAAGAAAACTATAGCACAGATACGCAGTATTTT.

The CDR3: CSVAGTSGSYEQYF. In DNA, the CDR3 is TGCAGCGTTGCCGGGACTAGCGGCTCCTACGAGCAGTACTTC. This chain connects TRBV29-1 to TRBJ2-7; 11 nucleotides match TRBD2. This CDR3 region has 14 residues. V shed 4 bases, J shed 0 bases, and the junction held 2 bases outside the gene matches. Germline CDR1 and CDR2: SQVTM and ANQGSEA.

The CDR3 region is CASRPLGQNTEAFF. The DNA of the CDR3 is TGTGCCAGCAGACCTCTTGGACAGAACACTGAAGCTTTCTTT. V usage is TRBV5-6 and J usage is TRBJ1-1; a weak D match, TRBD1 (5 bases). Trimming pared 5 bases from V and 1 base from J, leaving 12 bases between. CDR3 size: 14 residues. Germline values: CDR1 SGHDT, CDR2 YYEEEE.